This TCR beta chain was identified in a study of blood T cells in healthy people across ages. For the second PCR, which ran for about 6 to 12 cycles, a sample-barcoded 5' primer and a J-beta primer mix were used. TCRdb reprocessed the 5' RACE reads via MiXCR and lists one record per CDR3 protein. The sample shows 730,000 or so distinct CDR3 sequences, 43% of them seen only once. The source is a woman aged 60-75 years in good health. The sample consisted of blood.

CDR3 sequence (DNA): TGTGCCAGCAGTTTAACTGCGGGGTTTAGCGAGGGTAGGACCCAGTACTTC. Amino acids: CASSLTAGFSEGRTQYF. The rearrangement links TRBV28 to TRBJ2-5; tentative D call: TRBD2 (6 bases). Germline V gives CDR1 MDHEN, CDR2 SYDVKM. Trimming took 2 bases from V and 7 from J, leaving 23 bases between them. The CDR3 is 17 amino acids.